This TCR beta chain was recovered during a study of early T cells in non-severe SARS-CoV-2 infection. Study information: Sequencing input comprised bulk RNA from unsorted whole blood; chain pairing was not available.

This clonotype came up many times. The TCR library protocol was used to attach unique molecular identifiers. These identifiers were attached to individual cDNA molecules. One entry per CDR3 protein, called by TCRdb with MiXCR from the 5' RACE reads. Of around 70,000 distinct CDR3 sequences listed, about 12% are singletons. The CDR3 consists of 14 residues. V was clipped by 5 bases and J by 2 bases, with 13 bases between them. Germline assignment: CDR1 MDHEN and CDR2 SYDVKM. Sequenced sample: whole blood. This receptor was taken from an adult who was a healthcare worker with PCR-confirmed SARS-CoV-2 infection or an uninfected control (not recorded which). V and J are TRBV28 and TRBJ2-7, with D perhaps given as TRBD1 or TRBD2 (7 bases each). Here the CDR3 DNA reads TGTGCCAGCAGTCAGGGGGGAGGGGCCTACGAGCAGTACTTC. It encodes CASSQGGGAYEQYF.